This TCR beta chain was captured by sequencing in a study of CD8 T cells in Susac syndrome (dated by TCRdb to about 2019). Regarding the study in general: Whether CD8+ T cell activation and differentiation in Susac syndrome was antigen driven was tested using repertoire sequencing. The study compared CD8+ T cell repertoire clonality among 12 healthy donors, around 14 Susac syndrome patients and fewer than 19 multiple sclerosis patients. The full study reports these points: The TCR sequencing and HLA analysis was acknowledged to have included a relatively small number of individuals.

High-throughput TCR beta sequencing profiled peripheral blood CD8+ and CD4+ T cells from healthy donors, Susac syndrome patients and multiple sclerosis patients. Healthy donors were age- and sex-matched controls. CD8+ TEMRA cells were enriched by FACS, while bulk CD8+ and CD4+ T cells were purified by magnetic negative isolation. Blood was collected in EDTA tubes and processed within 24 hours, with PBMCs isolated through density gradient centrifugation. PBMCs intended for TCR sequencing were frozen in liquid nitrogen and were later thawed in a 37 degrees C water bath. The sorted or isolated CD4+, CD8+ and CD8+ TEMRA cells had a purity of 90% or higher. RNA was extracted with the RNeasy kit and roughly 0.5 to 1 ug was reverse transcribed using random hexamers. The immunoSEQ multiplex PCR assay, covering 54 Vbeta and 13 Jbeta segments, was used to amplify TCR beta CDR3 regions. Bias from PCR amplification was corrected by using a synthetic template baseline for primer optimization and for computational correction. As for the authors' bioinformatics: Reads were assigned to V, D and J genes according to IMGT and analyzed in immunoSEQ Analyzer, with only productive sequences retained. Clonality was calculated as one minus the Shannon entropy normalized by log2 of the number of productive unique sequences. For each patient and control, public and private clones were evaluated within the 100 most prevalent clones. Clones were defined as Susac-specific if absent from the healthy and MS cohorts, from approximately 1,100 published viral clones and from other ImmuneACCESS disease sequences. Through fastp at Q25 and MiXCR, TCRdb rebuilt clones from the public reads, retaining in-frame beta chains. Merged by CDR3 protein, the rows form single entries marked with the most common genes and DNA. Clone size and V and J calls follow TCRdb, not the original study. The sample contains approximately 90,000 distinct CDR3 sequences, roughly 93% of them found a single time. The ten largest clones take up about 0.32% of the sample.

As for this clonotype: The antigen it binds to is not known. No clone much larger than this one lies a single base away; base qualities are absent.

Trimming at the junction amounts to 3 bases on V and 0 bases on J, and the germline ends lie 24 bases apart. Its CDR3 holds 20 amino acids, cysteine through phenylalanine. The retained sequence is limited to the CDR3, 60 bases, with the frame set at the first base. According to the germline V gene (reference sequence), CDR1 reads LGHDT and CDR2 reads YNNKEL. Source material: CD8+ T cells from PBMCs. The rearranged chain carries TRBV3-1 and TRBJ2-1; the D gene assignment is perhaps TRBD1 or TRBD2, with each matching 5 bases. The receptor's source is a human donor in good health. The DNA sequence is TGTGCCAGCAGCCAGCCCTTGGTCCGGGACCGAAGAAGCTCCTACAATGAGCAGTTCTTC. Its product reads: CASSQPLVRDRRSSYNEQFF.